This TCR beta chain was profiled in a study of response to subunit inactivated influenza vaccine. One entry per CDR3 protein results from TCRdb running MiXCR on the RT-PCR reads. The data hold around 530,000 distinct CDR3 sequences, with about 15% observed a single time. General study results and limits: There was a suggestion from the authors that each seasonal influenza vaccination recruits few new T cells.

With respect to this clonotype: The antigen remains undetermined.

The specimen was CD4+ T cells sorted from PBMCs, collected roughly 24 months after vaccination. This TCR came from a man aged 45-69 years who received an inactivated influenza vaccine.

The CDR3 sequence: CASSLTRQGHSPLHF. The CDR3 nucleotides are TGTGCCAGCAGCTTAACGCGGCAGGGTCATTCACCCCTCCACTTT. J is TRBJ1-6 and V is TRBV7-3; D perhaps matches TRBD1 (5 bases). CDR1 is SGHTA, CDR2 FQGTGA, per germline. Between the trimmed V and J ends, which lost 0 bases and 8 bases, there was a span of 11 bases. The CDR3 sequence is 15 residues long.